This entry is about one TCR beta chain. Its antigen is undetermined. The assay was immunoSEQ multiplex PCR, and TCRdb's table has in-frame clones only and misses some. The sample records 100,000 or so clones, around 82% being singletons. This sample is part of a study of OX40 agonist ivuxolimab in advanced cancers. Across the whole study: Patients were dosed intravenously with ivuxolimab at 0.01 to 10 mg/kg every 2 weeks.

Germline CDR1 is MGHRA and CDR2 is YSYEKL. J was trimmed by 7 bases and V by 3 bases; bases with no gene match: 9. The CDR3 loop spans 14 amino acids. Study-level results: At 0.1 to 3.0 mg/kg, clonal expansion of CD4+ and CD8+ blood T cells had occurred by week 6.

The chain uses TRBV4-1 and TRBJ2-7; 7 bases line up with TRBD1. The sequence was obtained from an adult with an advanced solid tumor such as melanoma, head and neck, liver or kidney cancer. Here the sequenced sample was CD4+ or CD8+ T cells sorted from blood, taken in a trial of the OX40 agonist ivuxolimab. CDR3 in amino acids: CASSHEQGVKEQYF. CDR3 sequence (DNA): TGCGCCAGCAGCCATGAGCAGGGGGTGAAGGAGCAGTACTTC.